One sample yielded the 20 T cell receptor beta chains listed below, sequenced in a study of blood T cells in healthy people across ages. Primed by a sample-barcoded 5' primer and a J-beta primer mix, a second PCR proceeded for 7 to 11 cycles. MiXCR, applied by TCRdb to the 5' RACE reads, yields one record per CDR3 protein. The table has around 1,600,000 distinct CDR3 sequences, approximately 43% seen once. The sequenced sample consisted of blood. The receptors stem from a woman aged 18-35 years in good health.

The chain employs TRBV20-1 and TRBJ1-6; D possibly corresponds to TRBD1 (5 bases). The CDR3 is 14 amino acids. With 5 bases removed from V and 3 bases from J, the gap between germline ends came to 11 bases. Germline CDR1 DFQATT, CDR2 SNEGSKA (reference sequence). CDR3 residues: CSAPQGFYNSPLHF. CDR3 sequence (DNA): TGCAGTGCTCCTCAGGGTTTCTATAATTCACCCCTCCACTTT.

In DNA form, the CDR3 reads TGCAGTGCTAGAGGTGGGATGACGGGGGCCGATACGCAGTATTTT. Translating it yields CSARGGMTGADTQYF. The rearrangement links TRBV20-1 to TRBJ2-3, with D tentatively TRBD1 or TRBD2 (6 bases each). The CDR3 is 15 residues long. The V and J ends lost 1 base and 6 bases respectively, with 17 bases between them. Germline assignment: CDR1 DFQATT and CDR2 SNEGSKA (reference sequence).

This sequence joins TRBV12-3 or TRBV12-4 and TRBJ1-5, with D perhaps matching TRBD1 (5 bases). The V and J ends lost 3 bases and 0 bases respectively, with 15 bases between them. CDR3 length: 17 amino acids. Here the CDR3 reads CASSFSYGQHSNQPQHF. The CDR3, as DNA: TGTGCCAGCAGTTTTTCGTATGGACAACATAGCAATCAGCCCCAGCATTTT.

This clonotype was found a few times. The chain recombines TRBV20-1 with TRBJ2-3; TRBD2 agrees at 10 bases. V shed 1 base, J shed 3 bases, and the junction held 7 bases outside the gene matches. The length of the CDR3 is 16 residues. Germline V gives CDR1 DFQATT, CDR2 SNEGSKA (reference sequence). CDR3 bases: TGCAGTGCTAGAGGCCTAGCGGGAGCGGCGACAGATACGCAGTATTTT. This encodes CSARGLAGAATDTQYF.

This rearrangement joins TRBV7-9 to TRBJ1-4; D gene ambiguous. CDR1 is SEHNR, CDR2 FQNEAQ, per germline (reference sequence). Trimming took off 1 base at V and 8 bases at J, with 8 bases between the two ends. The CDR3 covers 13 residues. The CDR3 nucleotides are TGTGCCAGCAGCTTAGTAACGGAGGAAAAACTGTTTTTT. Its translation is CASSLVTEEKLFF.

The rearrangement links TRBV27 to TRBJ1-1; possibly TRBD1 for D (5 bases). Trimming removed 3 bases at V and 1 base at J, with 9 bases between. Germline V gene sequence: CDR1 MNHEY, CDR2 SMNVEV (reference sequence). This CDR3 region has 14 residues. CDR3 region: CASSLTVWNTEAFF. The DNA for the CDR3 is TGTGCCAGCAGTTTGACAGTGTGGAACACTGAAGCTTTCTTT.

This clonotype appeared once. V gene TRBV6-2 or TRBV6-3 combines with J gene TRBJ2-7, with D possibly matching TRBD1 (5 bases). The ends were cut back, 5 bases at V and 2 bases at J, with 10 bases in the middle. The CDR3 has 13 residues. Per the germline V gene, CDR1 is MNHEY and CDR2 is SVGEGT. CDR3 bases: TGTGCCAGCAGTATGACAGCTACCTACGAGCAGTACTTC. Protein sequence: CASSMTATYEQYF.

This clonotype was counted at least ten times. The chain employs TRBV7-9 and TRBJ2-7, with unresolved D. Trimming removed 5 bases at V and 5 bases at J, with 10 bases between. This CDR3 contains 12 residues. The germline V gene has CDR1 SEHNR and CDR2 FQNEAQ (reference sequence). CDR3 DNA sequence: TGTGCCAGCAGCCGTACGTTCAACGAGCAGTACTTC. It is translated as CASSRTFNEQYF.

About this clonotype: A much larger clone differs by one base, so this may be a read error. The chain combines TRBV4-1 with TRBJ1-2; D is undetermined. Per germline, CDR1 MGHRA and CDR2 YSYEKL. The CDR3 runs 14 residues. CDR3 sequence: CASSQDGSNYGYAF. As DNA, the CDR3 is TGCGCCAGCAGCCAAGATGGCAGTAACTATGGCTACGCCTTC.

CDR3 residues: CATSRGQGNSPLHF. The CDR3 DNA follows: TGTGCCACCAGCAGAGGACAGGGTAATTCACCCCTCCACTTT. The chain is built from TRBV15 and TRBJ1-6; 7 bases are a match to TRBD1. CDR1 LNHNV and CDR2 YYDKDF come from the germline V gene (reference sequence). The V and J ends lost 1 base and 6 bases, in that order; junction bases with no gene match: 0. The CDR3 totals 14 residues.

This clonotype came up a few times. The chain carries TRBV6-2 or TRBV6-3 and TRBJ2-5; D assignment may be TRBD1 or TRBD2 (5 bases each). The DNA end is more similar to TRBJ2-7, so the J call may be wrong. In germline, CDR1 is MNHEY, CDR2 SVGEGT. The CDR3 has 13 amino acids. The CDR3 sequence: CASSFRDPYEQYF. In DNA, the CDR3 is TGTGCCAGCAGTTTTAGGGACCCCTACGAGCAGTACTTC.

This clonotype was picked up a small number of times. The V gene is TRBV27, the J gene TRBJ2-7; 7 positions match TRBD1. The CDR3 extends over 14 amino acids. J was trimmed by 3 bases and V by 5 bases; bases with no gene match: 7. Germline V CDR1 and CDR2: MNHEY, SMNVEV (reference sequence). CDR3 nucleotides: TGTGCCAGCAGTCCACAGGGGAGCCTCTACGAGCAGTACTTC. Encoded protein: CASSPQGSLYEQYF.

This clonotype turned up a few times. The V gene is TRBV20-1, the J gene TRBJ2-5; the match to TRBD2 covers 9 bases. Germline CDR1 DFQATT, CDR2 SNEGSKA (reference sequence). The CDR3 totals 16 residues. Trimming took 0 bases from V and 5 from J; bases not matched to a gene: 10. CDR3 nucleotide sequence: TGCAGTGCTAGAGAGGGAATAGCGGGAGACAGTGAGACCCAGTACTTC. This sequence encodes CSAREGIAGDSETQYF.

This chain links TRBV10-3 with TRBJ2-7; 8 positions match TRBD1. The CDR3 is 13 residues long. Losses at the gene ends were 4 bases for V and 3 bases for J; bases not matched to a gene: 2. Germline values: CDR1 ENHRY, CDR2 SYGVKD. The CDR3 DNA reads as TGTGCCATCAGTGCGGGACAGGTCTACGAGCAGTACTTC. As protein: CAISAGQVYEQYF.

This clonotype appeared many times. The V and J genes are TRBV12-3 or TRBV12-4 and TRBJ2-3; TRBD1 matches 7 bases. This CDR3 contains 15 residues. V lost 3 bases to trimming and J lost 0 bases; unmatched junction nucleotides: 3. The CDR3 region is CASSFQGVSTDTQYF. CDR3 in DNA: TGTGCCAGCAGTTTCCAGGGGGTTAGCACAGATACGCAGTATTTT.

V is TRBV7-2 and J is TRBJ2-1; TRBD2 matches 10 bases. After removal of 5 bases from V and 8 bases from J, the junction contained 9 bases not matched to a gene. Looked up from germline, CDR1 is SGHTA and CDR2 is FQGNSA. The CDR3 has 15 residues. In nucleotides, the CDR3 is TGTGCCAGCAGCCCGAGGACTAGCGGAGGCGATGAGCAGTTCTTC. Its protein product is CASSPRTSGGDEQFF.

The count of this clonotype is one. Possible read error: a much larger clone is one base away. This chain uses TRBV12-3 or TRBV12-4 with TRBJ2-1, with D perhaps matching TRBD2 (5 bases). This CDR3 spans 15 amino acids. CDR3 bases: TGTGCCAGCAGTTTGTTCCAGGACTCCTACAATGGGCAGTTCTTC. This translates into CASSLFQDSYNGQFF.

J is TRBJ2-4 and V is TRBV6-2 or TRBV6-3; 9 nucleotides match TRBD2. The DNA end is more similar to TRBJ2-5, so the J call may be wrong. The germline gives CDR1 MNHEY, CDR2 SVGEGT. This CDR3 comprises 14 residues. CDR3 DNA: TGTGCCAGCAGACAGCCGGGACTAGCTGAGACCCAGTACTTC. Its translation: CASRQPGLAETQYF.

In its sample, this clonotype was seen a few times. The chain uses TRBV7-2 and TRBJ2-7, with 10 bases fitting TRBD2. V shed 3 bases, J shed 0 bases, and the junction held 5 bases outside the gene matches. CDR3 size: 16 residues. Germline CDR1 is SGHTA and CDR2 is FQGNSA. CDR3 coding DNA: TGTGCCAGCAGCTTTTCAACTAGCGGGATCTCCTACGAGCAGTACTTC. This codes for CASSFSTSGISYEQYF.

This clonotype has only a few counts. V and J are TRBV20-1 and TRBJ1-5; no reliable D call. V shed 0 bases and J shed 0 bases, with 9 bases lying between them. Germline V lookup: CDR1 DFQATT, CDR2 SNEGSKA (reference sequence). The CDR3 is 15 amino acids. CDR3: CSAREGRYSNQPQHF. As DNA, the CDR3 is TGCAGTGCTAGAGAGGGCCGGTATAGCAATCAGCCCCAGCATTTT.